The rows below give T cell receptor beta chains drawn from one sample of a study of shared clonotypes between healthy human individuals. Repertoires were generated with immunoSEQ multiplex PCR, while TCRdb's copy carries only in-frame clones and drops some. The profile shows over 2 million clones, roughly 95% of them singletons. The sequenced material came from naive CD8+ T cells sorted from blood. Receptor source: a man aged 18-30 years in good health. Each CDR3 is given with its conserved first and last residue. Each record gives: clone size, J gene, V gene, D gene, CDR3 DNA, CDR3 protein. The D gene is left open where the match is weak. Clone size, where shown, is once, few, many, or a class for clones that have expanded.

clone_size: -; j_call: TRBJ2-1; v_call: TRBV2; d_call: -; cdr3_nt: TGTGCCAGCAGGGCTGGGGGGAGCTCCTACAATGAGCAGTTCTTC; cdr3_aa: CASRAGGSSYNEQFF
clone_size: -; j_call: TRBJ2-1; v_call: TRBV2; d_call: -; cdr3_nt: TGTGCCAGCAGTGAATATAGGTCTCGGGATAAGTTCTTC; cdr3_aa: CASSEYRSRDKFF
clone_size: once; j_call: TRBJ2-7; v_call: TRBV7-3; d_call: -; cdr3_nt: TGTGCCAGCAGCTCCCCCTTAAGCTCCTACGAGCAGTACTTC; cdr3_aa: CASSSPLSSYEQYF
clone_size: -; j_call: TRBJ1-6; v_call: TRBV7-8; d_call: -; cdr3_nt: TGTGCCAGCAGCTTAATTCGAGTCAACCCTAATTCACCCCTCCACTTT; cdr3_aa: CASSLIRVNPNSPLHF
clone_size: -; j_call: TRBJ2-7; v_call: TRBV14; d_call: -; cdr3_nt: TGTGCCAGCAGCCAAGACGCCCCCCAGGGGGGGCCAAGGACTACTGGGGATTACGAGCAGTACTTC; cdr3_aa: CASSQDAPQGGPRTTGDYEQYF
clone_size: -; j_call: TRBJ2-3; v_call: TRBV18; d_call: TRBD1; cdr3_nt: TGTGCCAGCTCACCGGACAGGGATAATCCCACAGATACGCAGTATTTT; cdr3_aa: CASSPDRDNPTDTQYF
clone_size: once; j_call: TRBJ2-7; v_call: TRBV5-6; d_call: -; cdr3_nt: TGTGCCAGCAGCTGGGGGGGCAACGAGCAGTACTTC; cdr3_aa: CASSWGGNEQYF
clone_size: -; j_call: TRBJ2-7; v_call: TRBV10-2; d_call: -; cdr3_nt: TGCGCCAGCAGTGAGTCGAAGACCCAGGGGTGGGCTGGAGAGAGCTACGAGCAGTACTTC; cdr3_aa: CASSESKTQGWAGESYEQYF
clone_size: -; j_call: TRBJ2-1; v_call: TRBV9; d_call: TRBD1; cdr3_nt: TGTGCCAGCAGCGTAGCTCGGGGACAGGGGCGATCCTACAATGAGCAGTTCTTC; cdr3_aa: CASSVARGQGRSYNEQFF
clone_size: -; j_call: TRBJ1-6; v_call: TRBV7-9; d_call: -; cdr3_nt: TGTGCCAGCAGCACCGACCGGGACCGGGGGATGGCCCTCCACTTT; cdr3_aa: CASSTDRDRGMALHF
clone_size: -; j_call: TRBJ1-3; v_call: TRBV29-1; d_call: -; cdr3_nt: TGCAGCGTCCGGGACGGAGGCTCTGGAAACACCATATATTTT; cdr3_aa: CSVRDGGSGNTIYF
clone_size: few; j_call: TRBJ1-1; v_call: TRBV10-1; d_call: -; cdr3_nt: TGCGCCAGCCCACGAGGGGACACTGAAGCTTTCTTT; cdr3_aa: CASPRGDTEAFF
clone_size: -; j_call: TRBJ2-5; v_call: TRBV7-8; d_call: TRBD2; cdr3_nt: TGTGCCAGCAGCTCCCTCGGCGCTAGCGGGGAAGAGACCCAGTACTTC; cdr3_aa: CASSSLGASGEETQYF
clone_size: once; j_call: TRBJ2-7; v_call: TRBV5-6; d_call: TRBD2; cdr3_nt: TGTGCCAGCAGCATCCCCGGGGCGGGGGACGAGCAGTACTTC; cdr3_aa: CASSIPGAGDEQYF
clone_size: -; j_call: TRBJ1-2; v_call: TRBV11-1; d_call: -; cdr3_nt: TGTGCCAGCAGCTGGGGCAGGTTCGACTATGGCTACACCTTC; cdr3_aa: CASSWGRFDYGYTF
clone_size: -; j_call: TRBJ2-3; v_call: TRBV4-1; d_call: -; cdr3_nt: TGCGCCAGCAGCCACGAGGAGGCGGGGACAGATACGCAGTATTTT; cdr3_aa: CASSHEEAGTDTQYF
clone_size: -; j_call: TRBJ2-5; v_call: TRBV11-2; d_call: -; cdr3_nt: TGTGCCAGCAGCTTACATAGGACTGGCCAAGAGACCCAGTACTTC; cdr3_aa: CASSLHRTGQETQYF
clone_size: -; j_call: TRBJ2-4; v_call: TRBV7-9; d_call: TRBD2; cdr3_nt: TGTGCCAGCAGCCCCGGGGTAGCGGGAGGAGACATTCAGTACTTC; cdr3_aa: CASSPGVAGGDIQYF
clone_size: -; j_call: TRBJ1-5; v_call: TRBV27; d_call: TRBD1; cdr3_nt: TGTGCCAGCAGCACGACAGGGGTGGATCAGCCCCAGCATTTT; cdr3_aa: CASSTTGVDQPQHF
clone_size: -; j_call: TRBJ2-7; v_call: TRBV4-2; d_call: -; cdr3_nt: TGTGCCAGCAGCCATGCCACCGGCGGGGTTTACGAGCAGTACTTC; cdr3_aa: CASSHATGGVYEQYF
clone_size: -; j_call: TRBJ2-1; v_call: TRBV10-3; d_call: TRBD1; cdr3_nt: TGTGCCATCAGCCTCGACGGGACAGGGATATACAATGAGCAGTTCTTC; cdr3_aa: CAISLDGTGIYNEQFF
clone_size: -; j_call: TRBJ2-7; v_call: TRBV7-6; d_call: TRBD2; cdr3_nt: TGTGCCAGCAGCATTAGCGGGGCAACCTACGAGCAGTACTTC; cdr3_aa: CASSISGATYEQYF
clone_size: -; j_call: TRBJ1-2; v_call: TRBV7-9; d_call: -; cdr3_nt: TGTGCCAGCAGCTTAGATGGGCTCCAGGGCCGAGGTAGCTATGGCTACACCTTC; cdr3_aa: CASSLDGLQGRGSYGYTF
clone_size: once; j_call: TRBJ2-7; v_call: TRBV19; d_call: -; cdr3_nt: TGTGCCAGTAGTAAGGCCGACGGGTCCTACGAGCAGTACTTC; cdr3_aa: CASSKADGSYEQYF
clone_size: -; j_call: TRBJ2-1; v_call: TRBV27; d_call: -; cdr3_nt: TGTGCCAGCAGTTCAGAGTCCCTTGAGCAGTTCTTC; cdr3_aa: CASSSESLEQFF
clone_size: -; j_call: TRBJ1-6; v_call: TRBV10-3; d_call: -; cdr3_nt: TGTGCCATCAGTGAGCTTAGGACAGTAGATAATTCACCCCTCCACTTT; cdr3_aa: CAISELRTVDNSPLHF
clone_size: -; j_call: TRBJ2-7; v_call: TRBV6-5; d_call: -; cdr3_nt: TGTGCCAGCAGTTACGGTGATCTCTCCTACGAGCAGTACTTC; cdr3_aa: CASSYGDLSYEQYF
clone_size: -; j_call: TRBJ2-1; v_call: TRBV6-5; d_call: TRBD1; cdr3_nt: TGTGCCAGCAGTTCCTCGGGCGGGACAGGGGACTATCAGTTCTTC; cdr3_aa: CASSSSGGTGDYQFF
clone_size: -; j_call: TRBJ2-3; v_call: TRBV7-2; d_call: TRBD2; cdr3_nt: TGTGCCAGCAGCTTACCCCAACTAGCGGGGTACACAGATACGCAGTATTTT; cdr3_aa: CASSLPQLAGYTDTQYF
clone_size: -; j_call: TRBJ1-1; v_call: TRBV18; d_call: -; cdr3_nt: TGTGCCAGCTCACCGCTGGGGGGGCGTGGAACTGAAGCTTTCTTT; cdr3_aa: CASSPLGGRGTEAFF
clone_size: -; j_call: TRBJ2-5; v_call: TRBV2; d_call: TRBD2; cdr3_nt: TGTGCCAGCAGTGGGAGACTAGCGGGAGGGTTAGAGACCCAGTACTTC; cdr3_aa: CASSGRLAGGLETQYF
clone_size: -; j_call: TRBJ2-7; v_call: TRBV15; d_call: -; cdr3_nt: TGTGCCACCAGGACCCTGGGGGATTACGAGCAGTACTTC; cdr3_aa: CATRTLGDYEQYF
clone_size: -; j_call: TRBJ2-5; v_call: TRBV12-5; d_call: -; cdr3_nt: TGTGCTAGTGGTTTTATGGAGACCCAGTACTTC; cdr3_aa: CASGFMETQYF